The entry below gives a single TCR beta chain sequence along with its context. Antigen unknown. The sample comes from a study of OX40 agonist ivuxolimab in advanced cancers. Trimming removed 0 bases at V and 0 bases at J, with 7 bases between. Per germline, CDR1 SGHNT and CDR2 YYREEE (reference sequence). CDR3 size: 15 residues. Assay used: immunoSEQ multiplex PCR; TCRdb lists only in-frame clones, some missing. This sample carries 83,000 or so clones, more than 90% of them seen once, and the ten largest clones take 0.55% to 0.7%. Study results and limitations: The CD4+ and CD8+ T cells in the blood had expanded clonally by week 6 at 0.1 to 3.0 mg/kg.

The sequence was collected from an adult with an advanced solid tumor such as melanoma, head and neck, liver or kidney cancer. The rearrangement links TRBV5-4 to TRBJ1-3; D unclear. This material consisted of CD4+ or CD8+ T cells sorted from blood, taken in a trial of the OX40 agonist ivuxolimab. The CDR3 nucleotides read TGTGCCAGCAGCTTGGCCCCAACCTCTGGAAACACCATATATTTT. Translated: CASSLAPTSGNTIYF. Full variable domain (rest looked up from reference TRBV5-4 and TRBJ1-3): ETGVTQSPTHLIKTRGQQVTLRCSSQSGHNTVSWYQQALGQGPQFIFQYYREEENGRGNFPPRFSGLQFPNYSSELNVNALELDDSALYLCASSLAPTSGNTIYFGEGSWLTVV.